This is a list of T cell receptor beta chains from one sample in a study of blood T cell repertoires in COVID-19. This table comes from immunoSEQ multiplex PCR, and its TCRdb copy is limited to in-frame clones, with some not included. The sample consists of roughly 50,000 clones, 75% to 90% of them appearing once. The sequencing input was peripheral blood. These receptors all come from a woman aged 60 to 75 with active COVID-19. The conserved cysteine and the conserved F or W are not part of the CDR3 here.

TRBV6-5	TRBJ2-7	ASSHRTGAGEQY
TRBV9	TRBJ1-4	ASSVGQINEKLF
TRBV30	TRBJ2-7	AWSVGQGNEQY
TRBV19	TRBJ2-3	ASSVGGSTDTQY
TRBV27	TRBJ2-2	ASRPGTSASTGELF
TRBV7-2	TRBJ1-3	ASSRNGVSGNTIY
TRBV5-4	TRBJ2-7	ASSTRGYEQY
TRBV7-2	TRBJ1-1	ASSPRGLNTEAF
TRBV6-6	TRBJ1-4	ASSERAGREKLF
TRBV6-5	TRBJ2-5	ASDGGPYQETQY
TRBV19	TRBJ1-6	ASGGHEHNSPLH
TRBV4-2	TRBJ2-3	ASSAGDRRTDTQY
TRBV29-1	TRBJ1-2	SVTGGSYGYT